This T cell receptor (beta chain) is drawn from a study of shared clonotypes between healthy human individuals. Study outcomes and limitations: Deeper or shallower sequencing was expected to change how clonotypes are shared among donors.

Samples left unsorted employed around 92 million PBMCs for genomic DNA. Running of the assay took place at deep level. Genomic DNA belonging to each subset was distributed in equal measure over several immunoSEQ plates. Clones were sequenced by immunoSEQ multiplex PCR, and TCRdb holds only the in-frame ones, with some missing. The table lists around 530,000 clones, about 80% of them singletons. On this clone itself: Its antigen is still unknown.

The specimen was PBMCs. This TCR was sampled from a woman aged 35 to 49 in good health. Some clones in this sample may be carry-over from other donors' samples.

In DNA form, the CDR3 reads TGTGCCTGGAGCCCAGAGCGACAGGGGGTTAACTATGGCTACACCTTC. Protein: CAWSPERQGVNYGYTF. This chain uses TRBV30 with TRBJ1-2, with 9 bases identical to TRBD1. Trimming at V came to 3 bases and at J to 1 base, leaving 9 bases not matched to a gene. This CDR3 spans 16 amino acids. The V gene's germline CDR1 is GTSNPN and CDR2 SVGIG (reference sequence). Based on the CDR3 plus reference TRBV30 and TRBJ1-2, the full variable domain is SQTIHQWPATLVQPVGSPLSLECTVEGTSNPNLYWYRQAAGRGLQLLFYSVGIGQISSEVPQNLSASRPQDRQFILSSKKLLLSDSGFYLCAWSPERQGVNYGYTFGSGTRLTVV.